This is a list of T cell receptor beta chains from one sample in a study of blood T cell repertoires in COVID-19. The protocol was immunoSEQ multiplex PCR, while the TCRdb copy is restricted to in-frame clones and leaves out a portion. The profile shows 150,000 to 190,000 clones, over 60% of them singletons. Sequenced input: peripheral blood. The receptors shown here come from a woman aged 80 or over with acute or convalescent COVID-19. Each CDR3 is given with its conserved first and last residue. The order of the fields is J gene, D gene, clone size, V gene, CDR3 DNA, CDR3 protein. The D gene is left open where the match is weak. Size is stated for part of the rows, as once, few or many counts, or as a class when the clone is expanded.

J gene: TRBJ2-2
D gene: TRBD2
clone size: few
V gene: TRBV5-1
CDR3 DNA: TGCGCCAGCAGCCCAATAGCGGGATCAGGCACCGGGGAGCTGTTTTTT
CDR3 protein: CASSPIAGSGTGELFF

J gene: TRBJ2-5
D gene: TRBD1
clone size: .
V gene: TRBV29-1
CDR3 DNA: TGCAGCGTTGAGAAACAAAGACAGGGGGGAGAGACCCAGTACTTC
CDR3 protein: CSVEKQRQGGETQYF

J gene: TRBJ1-3
D gene: .
clone size: .
V gene: TRBV6-5
CDR3 DNA: TGTGCCACCTCCCGCGAGAGCTCTGGAAACACCATATATTTT
CDR3 protein: CATSRESSGNTIYF

J gene: TRBJ2-1
D gene: .
clone size: .
V gene: TRBV3-1/TRBV3-2
CDR3 DNA: TGTGCCAGCAGCCAAGGGTCAGGGGGGCCCGGGTTGGATGAGCAGTTCTTC
CDR3 protein: CASSQGSGGPGLDEQFF

J gene: TRBJ2-1
D gene: TRBD2
clone size: few
V gene: TRBV2
CDR3 DNA: TGTGCCAGCAGTGAACCTAGCGGGGGCCTTTCCGGCTCCTACAATGAGCAGTTCTTC
CDR3 protein: CASSEPSGGLSGSYNEQFF

J gene: TRBJ2-4
D gene: .
clone size: .
V gene: TRBV12-1
CDR3 DNA: TGTGCCAGCAGCTTGCGGACTAGCGGGGGAGCCAAAAACATTCAGTACTTC
CDR3 protein: CASSLRTSGGAKNIQYF

J gene: TRBJ2-7
D gene: .
clone size: .
V gene: TRBV18
CDR3 DNA: TGTGCCAGCTCACCACCGGGACTCTCGACCTACGAGCAGTACTTC
CDR3 protein: CASSPPGLSTYEQYF

J gene: TRBJ1-1
D gene: .
clone size: .
V gene: TRBV6-5
CDR3 DNA: TGTGCCAGCAGTTACCACAGGGCGTACACTGAAGCTTTCTTT
CDR3 protein: CASSYHRAYTEAFF

J gene: TRBJ2-1
D gene: TRBD2
clone size: .
V gene: TRBV11-1
CDR3 DNA: TGTGCCAGCACCCCTAGCGGGAGAGAGGAGGATGAGCAGTTCTTC
CDR3 protein: CASTPSGREEDEQFF

J gene: TRBJ2-5
D gene: .
clone size: .
V gene: TRBV18
CDR3 DNA: TGTGCCAGCTCACAAATCGGGACAAACCAAGAGACCCAGTACTTC
CDR3 protein: CASSQIGTNQETQYF

J gene: TRBJ1-4
D gene: .
clone size: .
V gene: TRBV19
CDR3 DNA: TGTGCCAGTAGTACATCGACTCTCGCAACTAATGAAAAACTGTTTTTT
CDR3 protein: CASSTSTLATNEKLFF

J gene: TRBJ1-1
D gene: TRBD1
clone size: .
V gene: TRBV18
CDR3 DNA: TGTGCCAGCTCACCCGGGACAGGGGGCTTCGGCACTGAAGCTTTCTTT
CDR3 protein: CASSPGTGGFGTEAFF

J gene: TRBJ1-4
D gene: .
clone size: .
V gene: TRBV11-2
CDR3 DNA: TGTGCCAGCAGCTGGTCCGGAGGCAATGAAAAACTGTTTTTT
CDR3 protein: CASSWSGGNEKLFF

J gene: TRBJ2-1
D gene: .
clone size: .
V gene: TRBV15
CDR3 DNA: TGTGCCACCAGCAGAACTAACAGGGAAGGTGAGCAGTTCTTC
CDR3 protein: CATSRTNREGEQFF

J gene: TRBJ2-7
D gene: .
clone size: .
V gene: TRBV11-3
CDR3 DNA: TGTGCCAGCAGTTCGGACAGCTACGAGCAGTACTTC
CDR3 protein: CASSSDSYEQYF

J gene: TRBJ1-1
D gene: TRBD1
clone size: .
V gene: TRBV7-8
CDR3 DNA: TGTGCCAGCAGCCTAGGACAGGAGGACACTGAAGCTTTCTTT
CDR3 protein: CASSLGQEDTEAFF

J gene: TRBJ1-6
D gene: TRBD1
clone size: .
V gene: TRBV28
CDR3 DNA: TGTGCCAGCACAGGGGGTAATTCACCCCTCCACTTT
CDR3 protein: CASTGGNSPLHF

J gene: TRBJ2-2
D gene: .
clone size: once
V gene: TRBV7-2
CDR3 DNA: TGTGCCAGCAGCTTACTAGGATCTTCCGGGGAGCTGTTTTTT
CDR3 protein: CASSLLGSSGELFF

J gene: TRBJ2-2
D gene: .
clone size: .
V gene: TRBV7-9
CDR3 DNA: TGTGCCAGCAGCCACAGGTTTACCGGGGAGCTGTTTTTT
CDR3 protein: CASSHRFTGELFF

J gene: TRBJ1-3
D gene: TRBD1
clone size: .
V gene: TRBV6-1
CDR3 DNA: TGTGCCAGCAGTGGGTGGCCGGGACAGGCGGCTGGAAACACCATATATTTT
CDR3 protein: CASSGWPGQAAGNTIYF

J gene: TRBJ1-2
D gene: .
clone size: .
V gene: TRBV4-1
CDR3 DNA: TGCGCCAGCAGCCAAGAGGAGACAGGCCCCTATGGCTACACCTTC
CDR3 protein: CASSQEETGPYGYTF

J gene: TRBJ2-1
D gene: TRBD2
clone size: once
V gene: TRBV6-5
CDR3 DNA: TGTGCCAGCAGTTATAGCGGGGGGGCCTTATATGAGCAGTTCTTC
CDR3 protein: CASSYSGGALYEQFF

J gene: TRBJ2-5
D gene: TRBD2
clone size: .
V gene: TRBV5-1
CDR3 DNA: TGCGCCAGCAGCCAAGGACTAGCGGCCTACCAAGAGACCCAGTACTTC
CDR3 protein: CASSQGLAAYQETQYF

J gene: TRBJ2-4
D gene: .
clone size: few
V gene: TRBV6-5
CDR3 DNA: TGTGCCAGCAGCGTACCGGGACTAGCCAAAAACATTCAGTACTTC
CDR3 protein: CASSVPGLAKNIQYF

J gene: TRBJ1-1
D gene: TRBD1
clone size: .
V gene: TRBV24-1
CDR3 DNA: TGTGCCACCAGTGATCGGACAGGGGAAGCTTTCTTT
CDR3 protein: CATSDRTGEAFF

J gene: TRBJ2-2
D gene: TRBD2
clone size: .
V gene: TRBV10-2
CDR3 DNA: TGCGCCAGCAAGGGACTAGCGGGGGTGACCGGGGAGCTGTTTTTT
CDR3 protein: CASKGLAGVTGELFF

J gene: TRBJ1-1
D gene: TRBD1
clone size: .
V gene: TRBV5-1
CDR3 DNA: TGCGCCAGCAGCTTTTCGGGACAGGGTAATGAAGCTTTCTTT
CDR3 protein: CASSFSGQGNEAFF

J gene: TRBJ1-3
D gene: .
clone size: .
V gene: TRBV5-6
CDR3 DNA: TGTGCCAGCAGCTTGGGGTGGGACTACTCTGGAAACACCATATATTTT
CDR3 protein: CASSLGWDYSGNTIYF

J gene: TRBJ2-7
D gene: .
clone size: .
V gene: TRBV6-5
CDR3 DNA: TGTGCCAGCAGCCGATACAGGGAAAACTACGAGCAGTACTTC
CDR3 protein: CASSRYRENYEQYF

J gene: TRBJ1-4
D gene: .
clone size: .
V gene: TRBV5-1
CDR3 DNA: TGCGCCAGCAGCTTGGCCGGGGGAGAGAATGAAAAACTGTTTTTT
CDR3 protein: CASSLAGGENEKLFF

J gene: TRBJ2-7
D gene: .
clone size: .
V gene: TRBV29-1
CDR3 DNA: TGCAGCGTAATCGGACGGGGGACCGACGAGCAGTACTTC
CDR3 protein: CSVIGRGTDEQYF

J gene: TRBJ2-2
D gene: .
clone size: few
V gene: TRBV4-1
CDR3 DNA: TGCGCCAGCAGCCAAGATAGAGGCTGGAGGGGGCGAGACGGGGAGCTGTTTTTT
CDR3 protein: CASSQDRGWRGRDGELFF

J gene: TRBJ1-1
D gene: .
clone size: .
V gene: TRBV7-3
CDR3 DNA: TGTGCCAGCAGCGGAGACGGGACTGAAGCTTTCTTT
CDR3 protein: CASSGDGTEAFF

J gene: TRBJ1-1
D gene: .
clone size: once
V gene: TRBV18
CDR3 DNA: TGTGCCAGCTCACTTCAAACAGGGACCACTGAAGCTTTCTTT
CDR3 protein: CASSLQTGTTEAFF

J gene: TRBJ2-7
D gene: TRBD1
clone size: .
V gene: TRBV6-5
CDR3 DNA: TGTGCCAGCAGTTCCGGGACAGGCCCCGCGGGGCAGTACTTC
CDR3 protein: CASSSGTGPAGQYF

J gene: TRBJ2-3
D gene: TRBD2
clone size: .
V gene: TRBV6-2/TRBV6-3
CDR3 DNA: TGTGCCAGCAGTTACCCCCGGTCTAGCGGGGGGTCAGATACGCAGTATTTT
CDR3 protein: CASSYPRSSGGSDTQYF

J gene: TRBJ2-3
D gene: .
clone size: .
V gene: TRBV5-5
CDR3 DNA: TGTGCCAGCAGCTTGTTGGGCAGACCGGCTGGAATAGGAGGAACAGATACGCAGTATTTT
CDR3 protein: CASSLLGRPAGIGGTDTQYF

J gene: TRBJ1-1
D gene: .
clone size: .
V gene: TRBV7-2
CDR3 DNA: TGTGCCAGCAGCTTAAATAGGGGTTCACCCAACACTGAAGCTTTCTTT
CDR3 protein: CASSLNRGSPNTEAFF

J gene: TRBJ2-2
D gene: .
clone size: .
V gene: TRBV18
CDR3 DNA: TGTGCCAGCTCACCCTCGTACACCGGGGAGCTGTTTTTT
CDR3 protein: CASSPSYTGELFF

J gene: TRBJ1-5
D gene: .
clone size: .
V gene: TRBV19
CDR3 DNA: TGTGCCAGTAGCCCCGGCGGGGCGGGCAATCAGCCCCAGCATTTT
CDR3 protein: CASSPGGAGNQPQHF